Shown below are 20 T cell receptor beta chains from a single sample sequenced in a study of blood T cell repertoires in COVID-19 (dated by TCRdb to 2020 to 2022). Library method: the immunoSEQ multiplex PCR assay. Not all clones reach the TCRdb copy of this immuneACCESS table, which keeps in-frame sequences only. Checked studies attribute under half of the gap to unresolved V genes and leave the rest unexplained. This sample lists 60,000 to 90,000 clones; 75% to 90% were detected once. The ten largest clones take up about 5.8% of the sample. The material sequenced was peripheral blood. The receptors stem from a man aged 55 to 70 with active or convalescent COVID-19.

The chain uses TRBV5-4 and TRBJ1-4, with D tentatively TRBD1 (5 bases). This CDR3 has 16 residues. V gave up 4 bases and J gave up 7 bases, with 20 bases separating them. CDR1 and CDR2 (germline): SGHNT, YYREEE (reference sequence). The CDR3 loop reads CASSPGSGTGVEKLFF. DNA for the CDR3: TGTGCCAGCAGCCCGGGCTCCGGGACGGGGGTTGAAAAACTGTTTTTT.

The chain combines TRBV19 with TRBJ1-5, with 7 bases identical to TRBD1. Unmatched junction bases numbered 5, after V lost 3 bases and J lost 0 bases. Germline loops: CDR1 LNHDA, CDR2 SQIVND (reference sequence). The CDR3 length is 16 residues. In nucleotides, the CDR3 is TGTGCCAGTAGTATCCGGGACAGCTATAGCAATCAGCCCCAGCATTTT. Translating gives CASSIRDSYSNQPQHF.

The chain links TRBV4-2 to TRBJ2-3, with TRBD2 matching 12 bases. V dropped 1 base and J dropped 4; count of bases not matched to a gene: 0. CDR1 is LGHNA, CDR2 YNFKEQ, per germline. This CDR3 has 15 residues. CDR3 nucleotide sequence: TGTGCCAGCAGCCAAGGGACTAGCGGGGCAGATACGCAGTATTTT. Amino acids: CASSQGTSGADTQYF.

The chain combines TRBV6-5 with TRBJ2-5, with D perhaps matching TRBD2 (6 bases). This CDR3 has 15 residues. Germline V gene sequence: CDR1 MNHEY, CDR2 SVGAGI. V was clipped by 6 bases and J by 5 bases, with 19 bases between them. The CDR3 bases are TGTGCCAGCAGCTCTACAGGAGGGTTGTGGGAGACCCAGTACTTC. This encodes CASSSTGGLWETQYF.

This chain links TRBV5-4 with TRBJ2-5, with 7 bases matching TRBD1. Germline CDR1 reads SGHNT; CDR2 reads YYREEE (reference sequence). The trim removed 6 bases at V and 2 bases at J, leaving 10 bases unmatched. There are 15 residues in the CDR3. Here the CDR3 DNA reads TGTGCCAGCAACCAAATTGGGACAGAACAAGAGACCCAGTACTTC. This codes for CASNQIGTEQETQYF. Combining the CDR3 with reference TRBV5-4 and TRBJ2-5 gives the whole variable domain ETGVTQSPTHLIKTRGQQVTLRCSSQSGHNTVSWYQQALGQGPQFIFQYYREEENGRGNFPPRFSGLQFPNYSSELNVNALELDDSALYLCASNQIGTEQETQYFGPGTRLLVL.

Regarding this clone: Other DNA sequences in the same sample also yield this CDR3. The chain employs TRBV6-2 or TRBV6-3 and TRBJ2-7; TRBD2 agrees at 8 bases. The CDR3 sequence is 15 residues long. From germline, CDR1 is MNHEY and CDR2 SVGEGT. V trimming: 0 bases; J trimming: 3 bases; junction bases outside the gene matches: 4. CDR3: CASSYSAGGVYEQYF. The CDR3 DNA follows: TGTGCCAGCAGTTACTCGGCGGGGGGAGTCTACGAGCAGTACTTC.

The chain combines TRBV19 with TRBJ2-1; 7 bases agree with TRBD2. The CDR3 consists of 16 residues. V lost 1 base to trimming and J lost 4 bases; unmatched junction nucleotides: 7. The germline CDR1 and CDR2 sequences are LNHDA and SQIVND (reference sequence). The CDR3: CASSIGGAGVYNEQFF. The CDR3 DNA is TGTGCCAGTAGTATAGGTGGGGCGGGGGTTTACAATGAGCAGTTCTTC.

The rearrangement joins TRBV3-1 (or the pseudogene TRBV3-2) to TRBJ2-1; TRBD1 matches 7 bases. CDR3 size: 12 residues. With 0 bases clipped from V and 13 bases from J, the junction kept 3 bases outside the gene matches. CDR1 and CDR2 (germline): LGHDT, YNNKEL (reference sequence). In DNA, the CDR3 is TGTGCCAGCAGCCAAGAGACAGGGCGACAGTTCTTC. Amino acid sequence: CASSQETGRQFF.

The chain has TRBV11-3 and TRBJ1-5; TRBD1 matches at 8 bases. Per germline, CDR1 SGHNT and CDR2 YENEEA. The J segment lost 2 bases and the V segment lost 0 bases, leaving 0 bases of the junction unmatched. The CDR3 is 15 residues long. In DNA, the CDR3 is TGTGCCAGCAGCTTAGAGACAGGGGGCAATCAGCCCCAGCATTTT. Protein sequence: CASSLETGGNQPQHF.

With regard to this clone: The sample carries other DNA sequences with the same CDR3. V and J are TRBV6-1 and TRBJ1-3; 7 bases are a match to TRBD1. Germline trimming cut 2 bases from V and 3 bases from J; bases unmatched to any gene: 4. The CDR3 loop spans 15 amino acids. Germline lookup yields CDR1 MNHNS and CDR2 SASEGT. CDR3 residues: CASSERGGSGNTIYF. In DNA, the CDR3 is TGTGCCAGCAGTGAAAGAGGGGGCAGTGGAAACACCATATATTTT.

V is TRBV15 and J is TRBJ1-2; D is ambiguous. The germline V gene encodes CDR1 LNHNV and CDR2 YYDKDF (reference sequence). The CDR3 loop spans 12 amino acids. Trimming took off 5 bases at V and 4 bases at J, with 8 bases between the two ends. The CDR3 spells CATSGQTYGYTF. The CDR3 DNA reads TGTGCCACCAGCGGGCAGACCTATGGCTACACCTTC.

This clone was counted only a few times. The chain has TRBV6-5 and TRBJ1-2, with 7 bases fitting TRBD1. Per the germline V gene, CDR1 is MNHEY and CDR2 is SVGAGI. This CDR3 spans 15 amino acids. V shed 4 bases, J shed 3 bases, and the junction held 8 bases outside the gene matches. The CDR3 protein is CASSFRQGEYYGYTF. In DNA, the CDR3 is TGTGCCAGCAGTTTCCGCCAGGGGGAGTACTATGGCTACACCTTC.

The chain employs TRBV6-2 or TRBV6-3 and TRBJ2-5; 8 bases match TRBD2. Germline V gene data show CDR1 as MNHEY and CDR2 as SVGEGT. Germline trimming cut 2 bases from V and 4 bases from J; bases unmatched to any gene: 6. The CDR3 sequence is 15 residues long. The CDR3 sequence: CASSYVGSGGETQYF. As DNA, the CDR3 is TGTGCCAGCAGTTACGTTGGAAGCGGGGGAGAGACCCAGTACTTC.

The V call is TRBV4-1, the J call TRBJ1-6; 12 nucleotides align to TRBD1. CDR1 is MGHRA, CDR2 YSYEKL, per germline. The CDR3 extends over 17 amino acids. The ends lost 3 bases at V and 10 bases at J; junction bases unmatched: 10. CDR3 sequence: CASSHLPGQGAGSPLHF. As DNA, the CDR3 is TGCGCCAGCAGCCACCTCCCGGGACAGGGGGCAGGGTCACCCCTCCACTTT.

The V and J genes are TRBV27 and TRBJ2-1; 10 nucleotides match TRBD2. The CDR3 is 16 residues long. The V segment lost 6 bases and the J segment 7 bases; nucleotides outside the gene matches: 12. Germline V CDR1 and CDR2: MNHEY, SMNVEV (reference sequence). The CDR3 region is CASRPAERGGLNEQFF. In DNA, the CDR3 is TGTGCCAGCAGGCCGGCCGAGCGGGGGGGCCTGAATGAGCAGTTCTTC.

CDR3 protein: CASSPLTGAGETQYF. The CDR3 DNA is TGTGCCAGCAGCCCATTAACAGGGGCGGGGGAGACCCAGTACTTC. This rearrangement joins TRBV7-2 to TRBJ2-5; D possibly corresponds to TRBD1 (7 bases). Trimming stripped 5 bases from V and 5 bases from J, with 18 bases between. CDR3 length: 15 residues. The germline CDR1 and CDR2 sequences are SGHTA and FQGNSA. Drawing the rest from reference TRBV7-2 and TRBJ2-5, the complete variable domain is GAGVSQSPSNKVTEKGKDVELRCDPISGHTALYWYRQSLGQGLEFLIYFQGNSAPDKSGLPSDRFSAERTGGSVSTLTIQRTQQEDSAVYLCASSPLTGAGETQYFGPGTRLLVL.

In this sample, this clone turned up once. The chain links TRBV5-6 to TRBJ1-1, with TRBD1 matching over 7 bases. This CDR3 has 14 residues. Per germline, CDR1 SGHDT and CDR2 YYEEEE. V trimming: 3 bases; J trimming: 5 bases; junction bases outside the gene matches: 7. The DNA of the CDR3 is TGTGCCAGCAGCTGGAATACAGGGGATACTGAAGCTTTCTTT. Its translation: CASSWNTGDTEAFF.

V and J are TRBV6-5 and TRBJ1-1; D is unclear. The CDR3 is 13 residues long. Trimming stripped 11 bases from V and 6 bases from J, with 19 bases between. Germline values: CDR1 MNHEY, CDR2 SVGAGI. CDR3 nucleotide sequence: TGTGCCTCCTCTATGGGAGGGTGGCCTGAAGCTTTCTTT. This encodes CASSMGGWPEAFF.

The CDR3 DNA is TGTGCCAGCAGCCCCCAGGGGGCTTACTACGAGCAGTACTTC. It is translated as CASSPQGAYYEQYF. V gene TRBV7-9 combines with J gene TRBJ2-7; 8 bases fit TRBD1. This CDR3 region has 14 residues. J lost 3 bases, V lost 5 bases, and 6 bases had no gene match. CDR1 is SEHNR, CDR2 FQNEAQ, per germline (reference sequence). Full variable domain (remainder filled in from reference TRBV7-9 and TRBJ2-7): DTGVSQNPRHKITKRGQNVTFRCDPISEHNRLYWYRQTLGQGPEFLTYFQNEAQLEKSRLLSDRFSAERPKGSFSTLEIQRTEQGDSAMYLCASSPQGAYYEQYFGPGTRLTVT.

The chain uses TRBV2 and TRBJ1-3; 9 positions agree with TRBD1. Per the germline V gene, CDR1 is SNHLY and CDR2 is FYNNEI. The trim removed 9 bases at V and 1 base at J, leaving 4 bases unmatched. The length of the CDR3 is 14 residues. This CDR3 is CASGQGRSGNTIYF. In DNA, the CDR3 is TGTGCCAGTGGACAGGGGCGGTCTGGAAACACCATATATTTT.